Listed here is a single TCR beta chain. As yet, its antigen is unknown. This record belongs to a study of OX40 agonist ivuxolimab in advanced cancers. Study-wide background: Partial responses, seen in three patients, involved one hepatocellular carcinoma and two cutaneous melanomas. Study outcomes and limitations: Clonal expansion from baseline to week 6 occurred in both CD4+ and CD8+ T cells.

This CDR3 has 11 residues. The ends were cut back, 5 bases at V and 8 bases at J, with 9 bases in the middle. Germline CDR1 is MNHNS and CDR2 is SASEGT. The assay was immunoSEQ multiplex PCR, and TCRdb's table has in-frame clones only and misses some. The sample lists approximately 58,000 clones, around 93% seen once, with roughly 0.45% in the top ten. The sequence was obtained from an adult with an advanced solid tumor such as melanoma, head and neck, liver or kidney cancer. The starting material was CD4+ or CD8+ T cells sorted from blood, obtained in a trial of the OX40 agonist ivuxolimab. The chain employs TRBV6-1 and TRBJ1-2, with unresolved D. CDR3 DNA: TGTGCCAGCAGTACGATAGGGGGCTACACCTTC. This encodes CASSTIGGYTF.